The clone carrying this T cell receptor beta chain was counted between two and nine times. Its target is unknown. The data belong to a study of T cell responses to AZD1222 COVID-19 vaccine. Trimming took 6 bases from V and 3 from J, leaving 9 bases between them. Germline-derived CDR1 and CDR2 are MDHEN and SYDVKM. This CDR3 is 12 amino acids long. Some clones are missing from TCRdb's copy, which holds only in-frame ones; the method was immunoSEQ multiplex PCR. Of roughly 56,000 clones in the sample, 81% were seen once. Points from the study as a whole: Regions 160-218 and 743-854 held dominance among vaccine-associated CD4 TCRs, which spanned spike. At study baseline, merely five or six AZD1222 recipients were seropositive.

The chain is built from TRBV28 and TRBJ2-7; D not resolved. The TCR originated in an adult who received the AZD1222 COVID-19 vaccine. The source was peripheral blood, collected 28 days after the second AZD1222 dose. The chain's CDR3 is CASSPTVYEQYF. In DNA form, the CDR3 reads TGTGCCAGCAGCCCCACAGTCTACGAGCAGTACTTC.